The next 11 T cell receptor beta chains were all read from a single sample in a study of T cells in Graves' hyperthyroidism and ophthalmopathy. TCR beta CDR3 regions were amplified from RNA. HTBI primers were employed in a first-round RT-PCR of the TCR CDR3. TCRdb passed the multiplex PCR reads through MiXCR, listing each CDR3 protein once. The repertoire includes roughly 290,000 distinct CDR3 sequences, approximately 13% of them detected once, and 7% to 9% sits in the top ten. Sequencing was carried out using blood. Receptor source: a woman between 40 and 50 years old with Graves' hyperthyroidism.

This clonotype was counted ten times or more. The chain carries TRBV30 and TRBJ1-1; TRBD1 might be the D (5 bases). Per the germline V gene, CDR1 is GTSNPN and CDR2 is SVGIG (reference sequence). The CDR3 consists of 12 residues. V was shortened by 5 bases and J by 2 bases, with 9 bases between the two germline ends. The CDR3 protein is CAWEGLNTEAFF. In DNA, the CDR3 is TGTGCCTGGGAGGGACTAAACACTGAAGCTTTCTTT.

In its sample, this clonotype was seen many times. This chain joins TRBV20-1 and TRBJ2-3; the match to TRBD2 covers 10 bases. CDR3 length: 14 residues. V lost 3 bases to trimming and J lost 0 bases; unmatched junction nucleotides: 0. CDR1 and CDR2 (germline): DFQATT, SNEGSKA (reference sequence). The CDR3: CSARGLASTDTQYF. CDR3 coding DNA: TGCAGTGCTAGGGGACTAGCGAGCACAGATACGCAGTATTTT.

In its sample, this clonotype was seen many times. The chain couples TRBV30 to TRBJ1-2; TRBD1 aligns across 7 bases. The V gene's germline CDR1 is GTSNPN and CDR2 SVGIG (reference sequence). Trimming took 0 bases from V and 4 from J; bases not matched to a gene: 5. The CDR3 runs 14 residues. The CDR3 spells CAWSVRGPLYGYTF. DNA of the CDR3: TGTGCCTGGAGTGTAAGGGGGCCACTCTATGGCTACACCTTC.

This clonotype has at least ten counts. The chain combines TRBV2 with TRBJ1-4; 7 bases match TRBD1. Germline V gives CDR1 SNHLY, CDR2 FYNNEI. Trimming at V came to 5 bases and at J to 3 bases, leaving 3 bases not matched to a gene. This CDR3 spans 14 amino acids. The CDR3, as DNA: TGTGCCAGCAGTCAGCAGGGGGCTAATGAAAAACTGTTTTTT. It yields the protein CASSQQGANEKLFF.

A few counts support this clonotype. The gene calls are TRBV7-9 and TRBJ2-7; the D gene is possibly TRBD2 (7 bases). CDR1 and CDR2 (germline): SEHNR, FQNEAQ (reference sequence). This CDR3 region has 14 residues. Trimming stripped 7 bases from V and 5 bases from J, with 18 bases between. The CDR3 DNA is TGTGCCAGCACCACACCTCGGGGGGCGGACGAGCAGTACTTC. Residues: CASTTPRGADEQYF.

Only a few counts were recorded for this clonotype. This chain links TRBV10-3 with TRBJ1-6; D uncertain. Trimming cost V 8 bases and J 9 bases, with 5 bases left between them. This CDR3 region has 10 residues. CDR1 is ENHRY and CDR2 is SYGVKD in the germline V gene. CDR3 sequence reads: CAIGASPLHF. Written as DNA, the CDR3 is TGTGCCATCGGAGCTTCACCCCTCCACTTT.

This clonotype was detected many times. The chain has TRBV2 and TRBJ2-7, with D tentatively TRBD2 (5 bases). The CDR3 totals 15 residues. Germline CDR1 and CDR2: SNHLY and FYNNEI. V was pared by 3 bases and J by 1 base, with 13 bases between. CDR3 nucleotide sequence: TGTGCCAGCAGTGAGGGAGAGGTGGGGTCCTACGAGCAGTACTTC. It translates to CASSEGEVGSYEQYF.

This clonotype has ten or more counts. The chain couples TRBV2 to TRBJ2-1; 9 bases align to TRBD2. Germline assignment: CDR1 SNHLY and CDR2 FYNNEI. V gave up 4 bases and J gave up 4 bases; unmatched junction bases: 5. CDR3 size: 15 residues. The chain's CDR3 is CASSAIAGAYNEQFF. In DNA, the CDR3 is TGTGCCAGCAGTGCCATAGCGGGAGCATACAATGAGCAGTTCTTC.

This clonotype was recorded at least ten times. J is TRBJ2-3 and V is TRBV7-2; D perhaps matches TRBD2 (6 bases). Germline CDR1 reads SGHTA; CDR2 reads FQGNSA. Trimming removed 3 bases from V and 0 bases from J, with 13 bases in between. CDR3 length: 16 residues. The CDR3 protein is CASSFVSGFSTDTQYF. Here the CDR3 DNA reads TGTGCCAGCAGCTTCGTGAGCGGGTTTAGCACAGATACGCAGTATTTT.

This clonotype was found a few times. The chain employs TRBV20-1 and TRBJ2-1; TRBD1 might be the D (7 bases). The CDR3 length is 13 residues. The ends were cut back, 3 bases at V and 12 bases at J, with 18 bases in the middle. Germline CDR1 is DFQATT and CDR2 is SNEGSKA (reference sequence). The CDR3 DNA sequence: TGCAGTGCTAGCCCAGACAGGGAGGAAGGGCAGTTCTTC. Translated: CSASPDREEGQFF.

This clonotype was seen ten or more times. This chain connects TRBV3-1 to TRBJ2-3, with TRBD1 matching 7 bases. The CDR3 totals 15 residues. CDR1 is LGHDT and CDR2 is YNNKEL in the germline V gene (reference sequence). V lost 3 bases, J lost 3 bases, and 6 bases stayed unmatched. This CDR3 is CASSQGTAITDTQYF. As DNA, the CDR3 is TGTGCCAGCAGCCAGGGGACAGCAATAACAGATACGCAGTATTTT.